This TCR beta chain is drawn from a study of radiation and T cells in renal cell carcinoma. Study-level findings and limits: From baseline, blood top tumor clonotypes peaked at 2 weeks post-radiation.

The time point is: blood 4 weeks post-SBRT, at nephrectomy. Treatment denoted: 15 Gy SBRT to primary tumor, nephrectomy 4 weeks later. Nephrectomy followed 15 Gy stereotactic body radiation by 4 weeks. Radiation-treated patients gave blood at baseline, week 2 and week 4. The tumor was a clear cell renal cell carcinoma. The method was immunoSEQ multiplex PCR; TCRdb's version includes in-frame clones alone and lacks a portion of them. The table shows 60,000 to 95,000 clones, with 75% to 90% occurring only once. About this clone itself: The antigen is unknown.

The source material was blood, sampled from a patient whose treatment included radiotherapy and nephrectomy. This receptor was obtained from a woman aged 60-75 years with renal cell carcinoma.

CDR3 residues: CASTHGTGEYNEQFF. CDR3 bases: TGTGCCAGTACACACGGGACAGGAGAATACAATGAGCAGTTCTTC. The rearrangement joins TRBV9 to TRBJ2-1; 8 nucleotides agree with TRBD1. Losses at the gene ends were 8 bases for V and 4 bases for J; bases not matched to a gene: 11. The germline V gene has CDR1 SGDLS and CDR2 YYNGEE. The CDR3 sequence is 15 residues long.